Below, 11 T cell receptor beta chains from the same sample are listed, as sequenced in a study of cytomegalovirus exposure and HLA in healthy donors. Primers included in the PCR were 60 Vbeta and 13 Jbeta primers. Sequencing used immunoSEQ multiplex PCR; TCRdb keeps in-frame clones, though not all of them. The repertoire includes some 140,000 clones, about 80% of them detected once, and under 1.5% sits in the top ten. The sequenced sample was PBMCs. These receptors were taken from a male donor in good health and CMV-seropositive.

This chain links TRBV7-8 with TRBJ2-1; D is possibly TRBD2 (6 bases). Trimming left V 5 bases short and J 5 bases short, with 19 bases between. The CDR3 extends over 16 amino acids. Per germline, CDR1 SGHVS and CDR2 FQNEAQ. CDR3 residues: CASSPLPRGPHNEQFF. CDR3 DNA sequence: TGTGCCAGCAGCCCCTTACCGCGGGGACCTCACAATGAGCAGTTCTTC. Full variable domain (remainder filled in from reference TRBV7-8 and TRBJ2-1): GAGVSQSPRYKVAKRGQDVALRCDPISGHVSLFWYQQALGQGPEFLTYFQNEAQLDKSGLPSDRFFAERPEGSVSTLKIQRTQQEDSAVYLCASSPLPRGPHNEQFFGPGTRLTVL.

As concerns this clone: The same CDR3 can be traced to other DNA sequences in this sample. J is TRBJ2-5 and V is TRBV6-6; D is perhaps TRBD2 (5 bases). The V end lost 6 bases, the J end lost 4 bases, and 18 bases lay between the germline ends. The CDR3 is 15 amino acids. CDR1 MNHNY and CDR2 SVGAGI come from the germline V gene (reference sequence). CDR3 coding DNA: TGTGCCAGCAGCCCCGCGGGCCTAGGCCCAGAGACCCAGTACTTC. It yields the protein CASSPAGLGPETQYF.

Notes on this clone: A junction boundary mismatches the germline segment, possibly from a read error. The rearrangement links TRBV7-9 to TRBJ2-1; 11 positions agree with TRBD2. In germline, CDR1 is SEHNR, CDR2 FQNEAQ (reference sequence). This CDR3 contains 16 residues. As DNA, the CDR3 is TGTTCCAGCAGCCCTACTAGCGGGAGCTCCTACAATGAGCAGTTCTTC. This encodes CSSSPTSGSSYNEQFF.

DNA of the CDR3: TGTGCCACCTGCGGACAGGGGGCAGTCGGGGAGCTGTTTTTT. It encodes CATCGQGAVGELFF. The chain uses TRBV19 and TRBJ2-2, with TRBD1 identical over 11 bases. CDR1 and CDR2 (germline): LNHDA, SQIVND (reference sequence). There are 14 residues in the CDR3. V lost 10 bases, J lost 7 bases, and 8 bases stayed unmatched.

V is TRBV28 and J is TRBJ2-3; 7 positions match TRBD2. V gave up 5 bases and J gave up 12 bases; unmatched junction bases: 8. This CDR3 contains 12 residues. Germline V gives CDR1 MDHEN, CDR2 SYDVKM. CDR3 DNA sequence: TGTGCCAGCAGTCTCCAGCGGGGAGCTCAGTATTTT. This gives the protein CASSLQRGAQYF.

The CDR3 protein is CASSYGQSNQPQHF. Here the CDR3 DNA reads TGTGCCAGCAGTTACGGACAGTCCAATCAGCCCCAGCATTTT. The V and J genes are TRBV6-5 and TRBJ1-5, with a weak D call TRBD1 (6 bases). Germline CDR1 is MNHEY and CDR2 is SVGAGI. This CDR3 contains 14 residues. V lost 2 bases, J lost 3 bases, and 8 bases lay in between.

The chain carries TRBV5-4 and TRBJ2-6, with 8 bases fitting TRBD1. This CDR3 comprises 15 residues. Germline V gene lookup returns CDR1 SGHNT and CDR2 YYREEE (reference sequence). The V segment lost 4 bases and the J segment 8 bases; nucleotides outside the gene matches: 8. The DNA of the CDR3 is TGTGCCAGCAGCCCGAGGACAGGGCCTTCCAACGTCCTGACTTTC. It specifies CASSPRTGPSNVLTF.

V usage is TRBV19 and J usage is TRBJ2-1, with D perhaps matching TRBD2 (6 bases). The length of the CDR3 is 16 residues. Trimming shortened V by 4 bases and J by 4 bases, and 17 bases separated the two germline ends. Per germline, CDR1 LNHDA and CDR2 SQIVND (reference sequence). CDR3 region: CASSTGGGNEYNEQFF. The CDR3 DNA follows: TGTGCCAGTAGTACCGGGGGAGGCAACGAGTACAATGAGCAGTTCTTC.

The chain carries TRBV5-4 and TRBJ1-1, with 9 bases aligning to TRBD1. The CDR3 covers 17 residues. V lost 0 bases and J lost 3; bases outside the gene matches: 9. Per the germline V gene, CDR1 is SGHNT and CDR2 is YYREEE (reference sequence). The CDR3 reads CASSLEQGARGYTEAFF. For the CDR3, the DNA is TGTGCCAGCAGCTTGGAACAGGGGGCGCGAGGCTACACTGAAGCTTTCTTT.

The J gene is TRBJ2-1, the V gene TRBV28; 8 bases match TRBD1. This CDR3 region has 15 residues. CDR1 is MDHEN and CDR2 is SYDVKM in the germline V gene. V lost 10 bases to trimming and J lost 2 bases; unmatched junction nucleotides: 10. This CDR3 reads CATTPGQVTYNEQFF. The DNA for the CDR3 is TGTGCCACTACACCGGGACAGGTAACCTACAATGAGCAGTTCTTC.

This chain links TRBV7-8 with TRBJ1-5; 7 positions match TRBD1. The CDR3 runs to 15 residues. V lost 1 base to trimming and J lost 5 bases; unmatched junction nucleotides: 5. From germline, CDR1 is SGHVS and CDR2 FQNEAQ. CDR3 region: CASSLVAGGYQPQHF. CDR3 DNA sequence: TGTGCCAGCAGCTTAGTTGCAGGGGGGTATCAGCCCCAGCATTTT.